Below, 29 T cell receptor beta chains from the same sample are listed, as sequenced in a study of beta chain features in type 1 diabetes. The isolated RNA, all of it, was reverse transcribed, so expressed TCRB transcripts were what got sequenced. Assay: immunoSEQ multiplex PCR; the TCRdb copy retains only in-frame clones and omits some. Of about 660,000 clones in the sample, around 15% were seen once. The antigens for these receptors are not known. Overall study findings and caveats: TCRB CDR3 length was moderately but significantly reduced in all four CD4+ subsets of Type 1 diabetes patients.

The sample consisted of naive CD4+ T cells from blood. These receptors were collected from a man younger than 30 with type 1 diabetes.

This clone was recorded a few times. The chain carries TRBV29-1 and TRBJ2-1, with 8 bases matching TRBD1. CDR3 length: 14 amino acids. Germline CDR1 reads SQVTM; CDR2 reads ANQGSEA. J gave up 3 bases and V 2 bases, and 3 bases lay outside the gene matches. The CDR3 bases are TGCAGCGTTGAATACAGGGGGGACTACAATGAGCAGTTCTTC. The encoded protein is CSVEYRGDYNEQFF.

This clone turned up a few times. The V gene is TRBV6-6, the J gene TRBJ2-7; 9 bases line up with TRBD1. CDR1 and CDR2 from the germline V gene are MNHNY and SVGAGI (reference sequence). This CDR3 spans 15 amino acids. The ends lost 0 bases at V and 4 bases at J; junction bases unmatched: 4. CDR3 DNA: TGTGCCAGCAGTTACTCTACGGGACAGGGTTACGAGCAGTACTTC. It translates to CASSYSTGQGYEQYF.

This clone was counted only a few times. The chain is built from TRBV7-2 and TRBJ2-5, with D hard to call. The CDR3 totals 13 residues. Trimming pared 3 bases from V and 1 base from J, leaving 6 bases between. Germline CDR1 SGHTA, CDR2 FQGNSA. In DNA, the CDR3 is TGTGCCAGCAGCTTCGCAGCCCAAGAGACCCAGTACTTC. Amino acid sequence: CASSFAAQETQYF.

This clone appeared a few times. CDR3 protein: CASRALAGQTQYF. DNA for the CDR3: TGTGCCAGCAGGGCCCTAGCGGGCCAGACCCAGTACTTC. The V call is TRBV7-2, the J call TRBJ2-5; TRBD2 aligns across 8 bases. There are 13 residues in the CDR3. Trimming removed 6 bases from V and 6 bases from J; junction bases left unmatched: 6. Germline V gene data show CDR1 as SGHTA and CDR2 as FQGNSA.

This clone came up a few times. CDR3 in DNA: TGTGCCAGCGCAACTTCTCGCACAGATACGCAGTATTTT. Translating gives CASATSRTDTQYF. The rearrangement links TRBV2 to TRBJ2-3; D gene unclear. The CDR3 loop spans 13 amino acids. Per the germline V gene, CDR1 is SNHLY and CDR2 is FYNNEI. Trimming left V 8 bases short and J 1 base short, with 10 bases between.

The CDR3 spells CASSSGTTVTDTQYF. The CDR3 DNA reads as TGCGCCAGCAGCTCCGGGACTACCGTCACAGATACGCAGTATTTT. V usage is TRBV5-1 and J usage is TRBJ2-3; TRBD2 agrees at 7 bases. The CDR3 has 15 amino acids. V shed 3 bases, J shed 2 bases, and the junction held 6 bases outside the gene matches. From germline, CDR1 is SGHRS and CDR2 YFSETQ. The full variable domain, completed using reference TRBV5-1 and TRBJ2-3, is KAGVTQTPRYLIKTRGQQVTLSCSPISGHRSVSWYQQTPGQGLQFLFEYFSETQRNKGNFPGRFSGRQFSNSRSEMNVSTLELGDSALYLCASSSGTTVTDTQYFGPGTRLTVL.

The table lists this clone with a few counts. The gene calls are TRBV14 and TRBJ2-3, with TRBD1 as a possible D gene (6 bases). With 4 bases removed from V and 6 bases from J, the gap between germline ends came to 17 bases. This CDR3 has 15 residues. CDR1 is SGHDN and CDR2 is FVKESK in the germline V gene. This chain's CDR3 is CASSPDSVRGDTQYF. CDR3 DNA sequence: TGTGCCAGCAGCCCGGACAGCGTGAGAGGGGATACGCAGTATTTT.

Only a few counts were recorded for this clone. The chain links TRBV5-1 to TRBJ1-1, with 8 bases aligning to TRBD1. J was trimmed by 0 bases and V by 5 bases; bases with no gene match: 6. CDR3 size: 15 residues. The germline gives CDR1 SGHRS, CDR2 YFSETQ. CDR3 region: CASRFRTGMNTEAFF. The CDR3 coding sequence is TGCGCCAGCAGATTTCGGACAGGGATGAACACTGAAGCTTTCTTT.

V is TRBV4-2 and J is TRBJ2-7; D not certain. The CDR3 extends over 14 amino acids. The ends were cut back, 0 bases at V and 3 bases at J, with 9 bases in the middle. Germline lookup yields CDR1 LGHNA and CDR2 YNFKEQ. CDR3 amino acids: CASSQDIESYEQYF. CDR3 bases: TGTGCCAGCAGCCAAGATATCGAGAGCTACGAGCAGTACTTC.

There are a few counts of this clone. V and J are TRBV7-2 and TRBJ2-1; tentative D call: TRBD2 (6 bases). Trimming left V 5 bases short and J 5 bases short, with 13 bases between. This CDR3 spans 14 amino acids. Germline V lookup: CDR1 SGHTA, CDR2 FQGNSA. CDR3 region: CASSLRTTHNEQFF. The CDR3 DNA reads as TGTGCCAGCAGCCTCAGGACTACCCACAATGAGCAGTTCTTC.

This chain uses TRBV18 with TRBJ1-3, with TRBD1 matching 7 bases. The J segment lost 0 bases and the V segment lost 5 bases, leaving 16 bases of the junction unmatched. The CDR3 totals 19 residues. Germline CDR1 is KGHSH and CDR2 is LQKENI. Here the CDR3 reads CASSANSLTGAFSGNTIYF. DNA for the CDR3: TGTGCCAGCTCAGCGAATTCCTTAACAGGGGCTTTCTCTGGAAACACCATATATTTT.

This clone has just a few counts. The genes are TRBV28 and TRBJ2-3; 10 nucleotides line up with TRBD1. V lost 6 bases, J lost 2 bases, and 5 bases stayed unmatched. This CDR3 has 15 residues. The germline V gene has CDR1 MDHEN and CDR2 SYDVKM. CDR3 sequence reads: CASSSGTGATDTQYF. CDR3 nucleotide sequence: TGTGCCAGCAGCTCCGGGACAGGGGCCACAGATACGCAGTATTTT.

The rearrangement links TRBV29-1 to TRBJ1-2; D may be TRBD1 (6 bases). Germline CDR1 reads SQVTM; CDR2 reads ANQGSEA. Between the trimmed V and J ends, which lost 8 bases and 1 base, there was a span of 14 bases. CDR3 length equals 13 residues. DNA for the CDR3: TGCAGCATCAACAGGGAGGGTAACTATGGCTACACCTTC. Protein product: CSINREGNYGYTF.

This clone was picked up a small number of times. Other DNA sequences within the sample encode an identical CDR3. This chain joins TRBV29-1 and TRBJ2-7; no reliable D call. The germline gives CDR1 SQVTM, CDR2 ANQGSEA. The V and J ends lost 4 bases and 0 bases respectively, with 4 bases between them. The CDR3 extends over 11 amino acids. The CDR3 region has the DNA TGCAGCGTTGCCAGCTCCTACGAGCAGTACTTC. It yields the protein CSVASSYEQYF.

V and J are TRBV4-3 and TRBJ2-3, with D perhaps matching TRBD2 (6 bases). This CDR3 is 13 amino acids long. V dropped 8 bases and J dropped 3 bases, with 12 bases sitting between them. Per germline, CDR1 LGHNA and CDR2 YSLEER. The CDR3 spells CASAISGTDTQYF. DNA for the CDR3: TGCGCCAGCGCGATCAGCGGGACAGATACGCAGTATTTT.

This chain links TRBV6-5 with TRBJ2-1; no clear D gene. Germline V lookup: CDR1 MNHEY, CDR2 SVGAGI. Trimming shortened V by 1 base and J by 8 bases, and 9 bases separated the two germline ends. The CDR3 is 13 residues long. The CDR3 is CASSYFTRDEQFF. In DNA form, the CDR3 reads TGTGCCAGCAGTTACTTCACTCGGGATGAGCAGTTCTTC.

The rearrangement uses TRBV19 and TRBJ1-1; 7 nucleotides align to TRBD1. There are 16 residues in the CDR3. CDR1 is LNHDA, CDR2 SQIVND, per germline (reference sequence). Unmatched junction bases numbered 12, after V lost 4 bases and J lost 4 bases. CDR3 nucleotide sequence: TGTGCCAGTAGTACTAGGACAGGAACAGGAGGCACTGAAGCTTTCTTT. This gives the protein CASSTRTGTGGTEAFF.

This clone has a handful of counts. The V gene is TRBV18, the J gene TRBJ2-1, with D maybe TRBD1 (6 bases). CDR3 size: 13 residues. The ends were cut back, 2 bases at V and 14 bases at J, with 16 bases in the middle. Per germline, CDR1 KGHSH and CDR2 LQKENI. The CDR3 sequence is CASSPGRREGEFF. DNA for the CDR3: TGTGCCAGCTCACCAGGACGTAGAGAGGGGGAGTTCTTC.

The chain employs TRBV7-2 and TRBJ2-7; D gene ambiguous. Trimming shortened V by 4 bases and J by 3 bases, and 4 bases separated the two germline ends. There are 11 residues in the CDR3. Germline V gives CDR1 SGHTA, CDR2 FQGNSA. CDR3 loop: CASSSVYEQYF. In DNA form, the CDR3 reads TGTGCCAGCAGCTCCGTCTACGAGCAGTACTTC.

A few counts support this clone. The chain employs TRBV7-2 and TRBJ1-3; D is uncertain. Germline V CDR1 and CDR2: SGHTA, FQGNSA. Deletions cut 1 base from V and 0 bases from J, with 16 bases between. The CDR3 spans 18 residues. The DNA of the CDR3 is TGTGCCAGCAGCTTAGAAGGTCGGACCGCCAGCTCTGGAAACACCATATATTTT. Residues: CASSLEGRTASSGNTIYF.

V and J are TRBV7-6 and TRBJ2-7; D may be TRBD1 (5 bases). This CDR3 contains 14 residues. Between the trimmed V and J ends, which lost 1 base and 3 bases, there was a span of 10 bases. The germline V gene encodes CDR1 SGHVS and CDR2 FNYEAQ. In DNA, the CDR3 is TGTGCCAGCAGCTTAGAACCAGGGCTCTACGAGCAGTACTTC. It encodes CASSLEPGLYEQYF.

The chain couples TRBV5-1 to TRBJ2-7; TRBD1 matches at 7 bases. The junction had 5 bases not matched to a gene; V was cut back by 5 bases and J by 3 bases. This CDR3 is 13 amino acids long. Germline CDR1 SGHRS, CDR2 YFSETQ. The CDR3, as DNA: TGCGCCAGCAGGGCACCAGGGGGCTACGAGCAGTACTTC. Protein sequence: CASRAPGGYEQYF.

This clone was observed a few times. The chain carries TRBV19 and TRBJ1-1; a weak D match, TRBD1 (5 bases). CDR3 length equals 13 residues. V was clipped by 2 bases and J by 4 bases, with 8 bases between them. Germline V gene lookup returns CDR1 LNHDA and CDR2 SQIVND (reference sequence). The CDR3 is CASSIRGPTEAFF. CDR3 coding DNA: TGTGCCAGTAGTATAAGGGGCCCCACTGAAGCTTTCTTT.

This clone was counted only a few times. In DNA, the CDR3 is TGTGCCAGCAGCGTAGTAGCGAACCAAGAGACCCAGTACTTC. It codes for CASSVVANQETQYF. V usage is TRBV9 and J usage is TRBJ2-5; possible D gene TRBD2, 5 bases. Germline CDR1 is SGDLS and CDR2 is YYNGEE. With 0 bases removed from V and 0 bases from J, the gap between germline ends came to 6 bases. The CDR3 has 14 residues.

The chain joins TRBV6-1 to TRBJ1-5; D uncertain. Trimming took 8 bases from V and 2 from J, leaving 10 bases between them. The germline V gene has CDR1 MNHNS and CDR2 SASEGT. This CDR3 region has 13 residues. The CDR3 reads CASGIRGNQPQHF. Written as DNA, the CDR3 is TGTGCCAGCGGCATACGGGGCAATCAGCCCCAGCATTTT.

This clone was found a few times. V usage is TRBV5-4 and J usage is TRBJ2-2, with 8 positions matching TRBD2. Germline assignment: CDR1 SGHNT and CDR2 YYREEE (reference sequence). Trimming cost V 10 bases and J 3 bases; bases outside gene matches: 2. This CDR3 is built from 12 residues. CDR3 amino acids: CAAGGHTGELFF. The CDR3 DNA reads as TGTGCCGCGGGGGGCCACACCGGGGAGCTGTTTTTT.

This clone turned up a few times. The chain combines TRBV9 with TRBJ2-1; perhaps TRBD2 as D (5 bases). CDR1 is SGDLS and CDR2 is YYNGEE in the germline V gene. This CDR3 is built from 15 residues. V was shortened by 3 bases and J by 7 bases, with 17 bases between the two germline ends. CDR3 coding DNA: TGTGCCAGCAGCGCCCACCCTCAACTAGAAAATGAGCAGTTCTTC. Protein: CASSAHPQLENEQFF.

The CDR3 loop reads CSVDMTGGPDTF. CDR3 nucleotide sequence: TGCAGCGTTGATATGACAGGGGGTCCCGACACCTTC. The rearrangement uses TRBV29-1 and TRBJ1-2; TRBD1 aligns across 9 bases. The CDR3 runs to 12 residues. V trimming: 3 bases; J trimming: 12 bases; junction bases outside the gene matches: 8. CDR1 SQVTM and CDR2 ANQGSEA come from the germline V gene.

CDR3 in amino acids: CSATTLTALHF. The CDR3 nucleotides are TGCAGTGCCACCACCCTCACAGCCCTCCACTTT. The rearrangement joins TRBV20-1 to TRBJ1-6; D not resolved. The CDR3 runs to 11 residues. V was pared by 6 bases and J by 14 bases, with 14 bases between. Germline values: CDR1 DFQATT, CDR2 SNEGSKA (reference sequence).